The rows below give T cell receptor beta chains drawn from one sample of a study of OX40 agonist ivuxolimab in advanced cancers. TCRdb's copy holds only in-frame clones and misses some; the assay was immunoSEQ multiplex PCR. The sample consists of tens of thousands of clones, roughly 90% of them appearing once. Sequencing used CD4+ or CD8+ T cells sorted from blood, obtained in a trial of the OX40 agonist ivuxolimab. These receptor sequences come from an adult with an advanced solid tumor such as melanoma, head and neck, liver or kidney cancer. Both conserved end residues are part of each CDR3. The order of the fields is clone size, V gene, D gene, J gene, CDR3 DNA, CDR3 protein. D genes are given only for firm matches. Size is stated for part of the rows, as once, few or many counts, or as a class when the clone is expanded.

NA	TRBV9	NA	TRBJ2-7	TGTGCCAGCAGCGTAGTCCCGGACAGCTCCTACGAGCAGTACTTC	CASSVVPDSSYEQYF
few	TRBV6-1	NA	TRBJ2-7	TGTGCCAGCAGCGACAAAAGCGCCAGCTCCTACGAGCAGTACTTC	CASSDKSASSYEQYF
NA	TRBV7-9	NA	TRBJ2-1	TGTGCCAGCAGCTTAGTCTTGTTTCCCTACAATGAGCAGTTCTTC	CASSLVLFPYNEQFF
NA	TRBV11-2	NA	TRBJ2-5	TGTGCCAGCAGCTTAGAATTTCAGAATCTGGAGACCCAGTACTTC	CASSLEFQNLETQYF
NA	TRBV9	TRBD2	TRBJ2-1	TGTGCCAGCAGCGCTTCCTCCCACTTGGAGCGGGAGGTGGATGAGCAGTTCTTC	CASSASSHLEREVDEQFF
NA	TRBV11-2	NA	TRBJ2-7	TGTGCCAGCAGCCCTGACAGCTACGAGCAGTACTTC	CASSPDSYEQYF
NA	TRBV7-2	TRBD2	TRBJ2-5	TGTGCCAGCAGCTTCCAGCGGGGGATCCAAGAGACCCAGTACTTC	CASSFQRGIQETQYF
NA	TRBV7-8	TRBD2	TRBJ2-1	TGTGCCAGCAGCTTAGTAGCGGGAGCCGTTAATGAGCAGTTCTTC	CASSLVAGAVNEQFF
NA	TRBV4-3	NA	TRBJ2-7	TGCGCCAGCAGCCAAGTGTGGGCAGGGAGCCACGAGCAGTACTTC	CASSQVWAGSHEQYF
NA	TRBV7-3	NA	TRBJ2-5	TGTGCCAGCAGCTTGGGCACTCAAGAGACCCAGTACTTC	CASSLGTQETQYF
once	TRBV6-1	TRBD2	TRBJ2-5	TGTGCCAGCAGTGAGCCGGCGGGGGGAGTAGGTCAAGAGACCCAGTACTTC	CASSEPAGGVGQETQYF
NA	TRBV28	NA	TRBJ2-7	TGTGCCAGCCAAGGACAGCTCTCCTACGAGCAGTACTTC	CASQGQLSYEQYF
NA	TRBV9	NA	TRBJ2-5	TGTGCCAGCAGCGAAGGACTCCTACAAGAGACCCAGTACTTC	CASSEGLLQETQYF
NA	TRBV7-2	TRBD1	TRBJ2-5	TGTGCCAGCAGGGGACAGGGGGCACGAGAGACCCAGTACTTC	CASRGQGARETQYF
NA	TRBV4-1	NA	TRBJ1-4	TGCGCCAGCAGCCAAGTCCGGGCAGTTAATGAAAAACTGTTTTTT	CASSQVRAVNEKLFF
few	TRBV21-1	NA	TRBJ1-1	TGTGCCAGCGGAGAGACTGAAGCTTTCTTT	CASGETEAFF
NA	TRBV28	NA	TRBJ2-1	TGTGCCAGCAGTTTACCGAGACTTTACAATGAGCAGTTCTTC	CASSLPRLYNEQFF
NA	TRBV28	TRBD2	TRBJ2-3	TGTGCCAGCATCCTAGCGGGAGTGGAGGATACGCAGTATTTT	CASILAGVEDTQYF
NA	TRBV2	TRBD2	TRBJ2-1	TGTGCCAGCAGTGATGGGGGGGGATACAATGAGCAGTTCTTC	CASSDGGGYNEQFF
few	TRBV15	NA	TRBJ2-2	TGTGCCACCAGTGACCTAAACACCGGGGAGCTGTTTTTT	CATSDLNTGELFF
NA	TRBV6-1	NA	TRBJ1-5	TGTGCCAGCAGTGAAGACGACGATTTATATCAGCCCCAGCATTTT	CASSEDDDLYQPQHF
once	TRBV11-2	TRBD2	TRBJ2-7	TGTGCCAGCAGCTTAGGGCGAAGCGGGAGCCGCACCTCCCCCTACGAGCAGTACTTC	CASSLGRSGSRTSPYEQYF
NA	TRBV2	NA	TRBJ1-5	TGTGCCAGCAGTGAATTGGATAGCAATCAGCCCCAGCATTTT	CASSELDSNQPQHF
NA	TRBV5-4	NA	TRBJ2-7	TGTGCCAGCAGCTCTACAGCGGGCTACGAGCAGTACTTC	CASSSTAGYEQYF
NA	TRBV10-3	TRBD2	TRBJ2-3	TGTGCCATCAGTGATTCGACTAGCAATTGGGGGACTCTGCAGTATTTT	CAISDSTSNWGTLQYF
NA	TRBV25-1	TRBD1	TRBJ1-5	TGTGCCAGCACCCCAGAGGGGGCCACTCAGCCCCAGCATTTT	CASTPEGATQPQHF
NA	TRBV5-1	TRBD2	TRBJ2-5	TGCGCCAGCAGCAATAGCGGGTACCCCCAAGAGACCCAGTACTTC	CASSNSGYPQETQYF
NA	TRBV4-2	NA	TRBJ1-1	TGTGCCAGCAGCCAGGGATCCGATGGAACTGAAGCTTTCTTT	CASSQGSDGTEAFF
NA	TRBV27	NA	TRBJ2-1	TGTGCCAGCAGGCCGGGACTGGAGTACAATGAGCAGTTCTTC	CASRPGLEYNEQFF
NA	TRBV11-1	TRBD1	TRBJ1-1	TGTGCCAGCAGCTTCGACAGGGTGAACACTGAAGCTTTCTTT	CASSFDRVNTEAFF
once	TRBV15	NA	TRBJ2-4	TGTGCCACCGGGGGGCTGGAGGCCAAAAACATTCAGTACTTC	CATGGLEAKNIQYF
few	TRBV7-3	TRBD2	TRBJ2-7	TGTGCCAGCAGCTCCGTAGCGGGAGAAATCTACGAGCAGTACTTC	CASSSVAGEIYEQYF
NA	TRBV29-1	NA	TRBJ2-1	TGCAGCGTTTTGGACTCGAGCTCCTACAATGAGCAGTTCTTC	CSVLDSSSYNEQFF
NA	TRBV9	TRBD1	TRBJ2-7	TGTGCCAGCAGCGTAGGGGGACAGGGTTACGAGCAGTACTTC	CASSVGGQGYEQYF
NA	TRBV28	TRBD2	TRBJ2-2	TGTGCCAGCACCAATCCGGGGGGCACCGGGGAGCTGTTTTTT	CASTNPGGTGELFF
NA	TRBV13	NA	TRBJ2-3	TGTGCCAGCACCCCTCAAAGCACAGATACGCAGTATTTT	CASTPQSTDTQYF
NA	TRBV9	NA	TRBJ2-1	TGTGCCAGCAGCGATCCCCAAGGGGTTGAGCAGTTCTTC	CASSDPQGVEQFF
NA	TRBV5-6	TRBD1	TRBJ2-2	TGTGCCAGCAGCGAACCCCAGGGGGCACCAGGGGAGCTGTTTTTT	CASSEPQGAPGELFF
NA	TRBV28	NA	TRBJ2-3	TGTGCCAGCCCCGAAGAGCCGGGAGCCAGCACAGATACGCAGTATTTT	CASPEEPGASTDTQYF
NA	TRBV7-2	NA	TRBJ1-1	TGTGCCAGCAGCTTTTCGGGGGGCTTTCGGAGCGAAGCTTTCTTT	CASSFSGGFRSEAFF
NA	TRBV27	NA	TRBJ2-4	TGTGCCAGCAGTCCACTCACCAGGGTTATTCAGTACTTC	CASSPLTRVIQYF
once	TRBV28	TRBD1	TRBJ2-7	TGTGCCAGCAGCCCGGGACAGGGTTCCTACGAGCAGTACTTC	CASSPGQGSYEQYF
NA	TRBV4-3	TRBD2	TRBJ2-1	TGCGCCAGCAGCCAGGGGACTAGCGGGAGGTTTTCCTACAATGAGCAGTTCTTC	CASSQGTSGRFSYNEQFF
NA	TRBV7-3	NA	TRBJ1-1	TGTGCCAGCAGCTTTCCTGAGGCCGGGCCCGGGGGAGCTTTCTTT	CASSFPEAGPGGAFF
few	TRBV7-3	TRBD1	TRBJ1-1	TGTGCCAGCAGCTTTCAGACAGGGGGCAGGAACACTGAAGCTTTCTTT	CASSFQTGGRNTEAFF
once	TRBV10-1	NA	TRBJ1-3	TGCGCCAGCAGTGAAGCCCTTGGAAACACCATATATTTT	CASSEALGNTIYF
NA	TRBV11-2	TRBD1	TRBJ2-1	TGTGCCAGCAGCCCTGCCGGACAGGGGTTTCGGGAGCAGTTCTTC	CASSPAGQGFREQFF
NA	TRBV7-2	TRBD1	TRBJ2-1	TGTGCCAGCAGCCCCGGACAGGGTTACAATGAGCAGTTCTTC	CASSPGQGYNEQFF
NA	TRBV6-5	TRBD1	TRBJ2-7	TGTGCCAGCAGCTCGGGACAGGGCGGCTACGAGCAGTACTTC	CASSSGQGGYEQYF
NA	TRBV30	NA	TRBJ2-1	TGTGCCTGGAGTGTAGTGGCATACAATGAGCAGTTCTTC	CAWSVVAYNEQFF
NA	TRBV4-2	NA	TRBJ1-4	TGTGCCAGCAGCCAAGATCTGACAAATGAAAAACTGTTTTTT	CASSQDLTNEKLFF
NA	TRBV14	NA	TRBJ2-7	TGTGCCAGCAGCCAAGGGGGCGGGGCCGGCTCCTACGAGCAGTACTTC	CASSQGGGAGSYEQYF
few	TRBV6-1	NA	TRBJ2-1	TGTGCCAGCAGTGATGCTAGCAGCTCCTACAATGAGCAGTTCTTC	CASSDASSSYNEQFF
NA	TRBV27	NA	TRBJ2-1	TGTGCCAGCAGTATATCGGGAGTTTCCTACAATGAGCAGTTCTTC	CASSISGVSYNEQFF
once	TRBV7-9	NA	TRBJ2-3	TGTGCCAGCAGCTTACCCGGGGGCTTGGGCACAGATACGCAGTATTTT	CASSLPGGLGTDTQYF